Below, 17 T cell receptor beta chains from the same sample are listed, as sequenced in a study of shared clonotypes between healthy human individuals. The method was immunoSEQ multiplex PCR; TCRdb's version includes in-frame clones alone and lacks a portion of them. The sample carries roughly 720,000 clones, roughly 87% recorded once. The sample taken for sequencing was memory CD8+ T cells from PBMCs. Subset here: CD45RO+ cells pooled with CCR7-negative TemRA cells. These receptors were obtained from a man aged 18-30 years in good health. Some clones in this sample may be carry-over from other donors' samples.

The V call is TRBV15, the J call TRBJ2-7; 11 bases map to TRBD2. J lost 0 bases, V lost 5 bases, and 6 bases had no gene match. Germline V gene lookup returns CDR1 LNHNV and CDR2 YYDKDF (reference sequence). This CDR3 region has 16 residues. The CDR3 loop is CATSQGLAAISYEQYF. In DNA form, the CDR3 reads TGTGCCACCAGCCAGGGACTAGCGGCCATCTCCTACGAGCAGTACTTC.

The rearrangement links TRBV28 to TRBJ1-3; possible D gene TRBD1, 6 bases. The CDR3 is made up of 17 amino acids. Per germline, CDR1 MDHEN and CDR2 SYDVKM. Trimming shortened V by 6 bases and J by 2 bases, and 20 bases separated the two germline ends. CDR3 residues: CASRSTGTRGPGNTIYF. CDR3 bases: TGTGCCAGCAGAAGTACCGGGACACGGGGACCTGGAAACACCATATATTTT.

This clone was detected a few times. The V and J genes are TRBV7-9 and TRBJ1-5; TRBD1 agrees at 10 bases. V was clipped by 3 bases and J by 4 bases; unmatched bases: 6. CDR1 SEHNR and CDR2 FQNEAQ come from the germline V gene (reference sequence). The CDR3 spans 16 residues. CDR3: CASSLGGQGMNQPQHF. The CDR3 DNA sequence: TGTGCCAGCAGCTTGGGGGGACAGGGGATGAATCAGCCCCAGCATTTT.

Here the CDR3 reads CASTLGPRMAIYEQYF. The CDR3, as DNA: TGTGCCAGCACCCTAGGCCCACGGATGGCAATCTACGAGCAGTACTTC. The chain joins TRBV7-9 to TRBJ2-7; D gene ambiguous. CDR3 length: 16 amino acids. Trimming took 7 bases from V and 3 from J, leaving 22 bases between them. Germline-derived CDR1 and CDR2 are SEHNR and FQNEAQ (reference sequence).

In this sample, this clone turned up once. Here the CDR3 reads CASSLGPGLAGFQYF. The CDR3 DNA reads as TGTGCCAGCAGCTTAGGACCGGGACTAGCGGGGTTTCAGTACTTC. The V gene is TRBV11-2, the J gene TRBJ2-7, with 13 bases fitting TRBD2. Germline-derived CDR1 and CDR2 are SGHAT and FQNNGV. The J segment lost 10 bases and the V segment lost 1 base, leaving 7 bases of the junction unmatched. The CDR3 has 15 residues.

As for this clone: Mismatch with germline at one junction end may stem from a read error. The gene calls are TRBV10-1 and TRBJ2-7; possible D gene TRBD1, 5 bases. In germline, CDR1 is WNHNN, CDR2 SYGVQD (reference sequence). CDR3 length: 12 amino acids. CDR3 DNA: TGCGCCGGCAGGGCCTGCTCCTACGAGCAGTACTTC. Amino acids: CAGRACSYEQYF.

The chain is built from TRBV4-1 and TRBJ2-7; 7 bases fit TRBD1. From germline, CDR1 is MGHRA and CDR2 YSYEKL. After removal of 2 bases from V and 1 base from J, the junction contained 2 bases not matched to a gene. The length of the CDR3 is 14 residues. CDR3 DNA sequence: TGCGCCAGCAGCCAATCGGGACAGTCCTACGAGCAGTACTTC. Translating it yields CASSQSGQSYEQYF.

This clone was picked up one time. The chain is built from TRBV10-3 and TRBJ1-2; 8 bases agree with TRBD1. Losses at the gene ends were 2 bases for V and 7 bases for J; bases not matched to a gene: 3. Germline CDR1 is ENHRY and CDR2 is SYGVKD. The length of the CDR3 is 13 residues. CDR3 region: CAISEDRGSGYTF. CDR3 in DNA: TGTGCCATCAGTGAGGACAGGGGCAGTGGCTACACCTTC.

The gene calls are TRBV5-3 and TRBJ2-7; the D gene is possibly TRBD1 (6 bases). TRBV5-3 is marked as an open reading frame, function uncertain. The CDR3 covers 15 residues. The V end was cut by 2 bases, the J end by 5 bases, with 17 bases between. In DNA, the CDR3 is TGTGCCAGAAGCTTTCGACAGGAATTGAAGGACGAGCAGTACTTC. Translating it yields CARSFRQELKDEQYF.

The chain employs TRBV5-4 and TRBJ2-5, with 7 bases aligning to TRBD2. The CDR3 consists of 16 residues. CDR1 SGHNT and CDR2 YYREEE come from the germline V gene (reference sequence). V dropped 0 bases and J dropped 2; count of bases not matched to a gene: 7. The CDR3 loop reads CASSLAKRGIQETQYF. The CDR3 nucleotides are TGTGCCAGCAGCTTGGCGAAGCGGGGAATACAAGAGACCCAGTACTTC.

This chain uses TRBV13 with TRBJ2-5; tentatively, D is TRBD1 (6 bases). Judging by the DNA end, TRBJ2-7 fits better; the J call may be wrong. CDR3 length: 14 residues. Germline loops: CDR1 PRHDT, CDR2 FYEKMQ (reference sequence). CDR3 residues: CASSNRGQDYEQYF. The CDR3 nucleotides are TGTGCCAGCAGCAACCGGGGACAAGACTACGAGCAGTACTTC.

This clone has a single count. The V and J genes are TRBV28 and TRBJ2-1, with 8 bases matching TRBD1. With V trimmed by 3 bases and J by 4 bases, 5 bases remained unmatched. The CDR3 is 15 amino acids. From germline, CDR1 is MDHEN and CDR2 SYDVKM. The DNA of the CDR3 is TGTGCCAGCAGTTTGGGGGACAGGTTATACAATGAGCAGTTCTTC. As protein: CASSLGDRLYNEQFF.

V gene TRBV21-1 combines with J gene TRBJ1-2. TRBV21-1 has pseudogene status. The CDR3 runs 18 residues. The CDR3 loop is CASSKCPPLTELNYGYTF. CDR3 nucleotides: TGTGCCAGCAGCAAATGTCCCCCCCTGACGGAACTTAACTATGGCTACACCTTC.

This chain joins TRBV14 and TRBJ2-7; D may be TRBD1 (6 bases). The CDR3 contains 14 residues. Germline loops: CDR1 SGHDN, CDR2 FVKESK. Trimming stripped 6 bases from V and 3 bases from J, with 15 bases between. The CDR3 region has the DNA TGTGCCAGCAGTGGCAGACCGGACAGCTACGAGCAGTACTTC. As protein: CASSGRPDSYEQYF. Full variable domain (rest looked up from reference TRBV14 and TRBJ2-7): EAGVTQFPSHSVIEKGQTVTLRCDPISGHDNLYWYRRVMGKEIKFLLHFVKESKQDESGMPNNRFLAERTGGTYSTLKVQPAELEDSGVYFCASSGRPDSYEQYFGPGTRLTVT.

The CDR3 region has the DNA TGTGCCAGCAGTGACCCGGGACAGGGTAGTGGCTACACCTTC. The encoded protein is CASSDPGQGSGYTF. V and J are TRBV6-1 and TRBJ1-2, with 9 bases aligning to TRBD1. CDR1 is MNHNS and CDR2 is SASEGT in the germline V gene. There are 14 residues in the CDR3. The ends lost 3 bases at V and 7 bases at J; junction bases unmatched: 6.

The rearrangement joins TRBV6-1 to TRBJ2-7; 8 positions match TRBD1. Germline V lookup: CDR1 MNHNS, CDR2 SASEGT. The CDR3 runs to 16 residues. The J segment lost 7 bases and the V segment lost 2 bases, leaving 13 bases of the junction unmatched. The CDR3 sequence: CASSELGGNRGWEQYF. The CDR3 DNA sequence: TGTGCCAGCAGTGAATTGGGTGGGAACAGGGGGTGGGAGCAGTACTTC.

The V gene is TRBV19, the J gene TRBJ2-7; D is uncertain. The CDR3 sequence is 16 residues long. CDR1 is LNHDA and CDR2 is SQIVND in the germline V gene (reference sequence). Trimming shortened V by 4 bases and J by 0 bases, and 16 bases separated the two germline ends. The CDR3 DNA follows: TGTGCCAGTAGTAATAACCGGGCTCGGAGCTCCTACGAGCAGTACTTC. Encoded protein: CASSNNRARSSYEQYF.